Below, 5 T cell receptor beta chains from the same sample are listed, as sequenced in a study of T cells in women clearing cervical HPV infection. This table comes from immunoSEQ multiplex PCR, and its TCRdb copy is limited to in-frame clones, with some not included. The table for this sample gives tens of thousands of clones. The sample comprised blood buffy coat. Receptors originate from a woman aged 18 to 75 with a cervical HPV16 infection that either progressed to CIN3+ or cleared (not recorded which).

Comment on this clone: The read ends 3 residues shy of where the CDR3 ends; the end is completed using the germline J gene. The rearrangement links TRBV18 to TRBJ2-3; possibly TRBD2 for D (6 bases). In germline, CDR1 is KGHSH, CDR2 LQKENI. The CDR3 has 15 amino acids. V lost 3 bases and J 2 bases, leaving 12 bases between the germline ends. CDR3 region: CASSPTLADTDTQYF. The sequenced CDR3 bases are TGTGCCAGCTCACCGACGTTAGCGGACACAGATACG.

Details on this clone: The CDR3 extends 3 residues past the end of the read, so its final part is completed from the germline J gene. The chain is built from TRBV11-1 and TRBJ2-3; 11 bases map to TRBD1. The V gene's germline CDR1 is SGHAT and CDR2 FQDESV (reference sequence). The CDR3 is 15 amino acids. CDR3 region: CASSPWTGGGETQYF. The CDR3 DNA, read in part, is TGTGCCAGCAGCCCCTGGACAGGGGGCGGCGAGACG.

In the case of this clone: The read terminates 3 residues ahead of where the CDR3 ends, so the germline J gene completes it. The rearrangement links TRBV18 to TRBJ1-2, with D possibly TRBD1 on 6 matching bases. The length of the CDR3 is 17 residues. CDR1 is KGHSH and CDR2 is LQKENI in the germline V gene. CDR3 protein: CASSTGRISGRTDTYTF. Partial CDR3 DNA: TGTGCCAGCTCAACCGGACGGATTAGCGGGAGGACAGATACC.

Measured by frequency, this clone is medium-sized. The read ends 3 residues early relative to the CDR3; the germline J gene fills the gap. The chain couples TRBV2 to TRBJ2-1, with D uncertain. This CDR3 has 14 amino acids. Germline V gives CDR1 SNHLY, CDR2 FYNNEI. Trimming removed 7 bases from V and 1 base from J, with 11 bases in between. CDR3 bases read: TGTGCCAGCATCAACAAGGTATCCTACAATGAG. This codes for CASINKVSYNE. The entire CDR3 protein is CASINKVSYNEQFF. The full variable domain, with the rest looked up from reference TRBV2 and TRBJ2-1, is EPEVTQTPSHQVTQMGQEVILRCVPISNHLYFYWYRQILGQKVEFLVSFYNNEISEKSEIFDDQFSVERPDGSNFTLKIRSTKLEDSAMYFCASINKVSYNEQFFGPGTRLTVL.

Comments on this clone: The CDR3 extends 3 residues past the end of the read, so its final part is completed from the germline J gene. V usage is TRBV2 and J usage is TRBJ1-3; D call uncertain. Germline V gene sequence: CDR1 SNHLY, CDR2 FYNNEI. Trimming took off 6 bases at V and 3 bases at J, with 9 bases between the two ends. The CDR3 runs to 13 residues. CDR3 bases read: TGTGCCAGCAGCGACATAGTTGGAAACACC. Translation: CASSDIVGNT. In full, the CDR3 is CASSDIVGNTIYF.